This TCR beta chain was identified during a study of blood T cells in healthy people across ages. Germline CDR1 reads SGHVS; CDR2 reads FNYEAQ. Trimming shortened V by 6 bases and J by 1 base, and 12 bases separated the two germline ends. The CDR3 length is 14 residues. Many counts were recorded for this clonotype. Combining a sample-barcoded 5' primer with a J-beta primer mix, a second PCR ran for roughly 7 to 11 cycles. TCRdb itself ran the 5' RACE reads through MiXCR, one entry per CDR3 protein. The data hold some 930,000 distinct CDR3 sequences, with around 29% observed a single time. This sample also appeared in a second study, on T cells of mothers and their children.

The chain links TRBV7-6 to TRBJ2-5, with no clear D. Sequencing used blood. This clonotype was sampled from a woman between 40 and 55 years old in good health. CDR3 nucleotides: TGTGCCAGCAGTGAGCAGGCTTTCCAAGAGACCCAGTACTTC. Residues: CASSEQAFQETQYF. The full variable domain, its missing parts supplied by reference TRBV7-6 and TRBJ2-5, is GAGVSQSPRYKVTKRGQDVALRCDPISGHVSLYWYRQALGQGPEFLTYFNYEAQQDKSGLPNDRFSAERPEGSISTLTIQRTEQRDSAMYRCASSEQAFQETQYFGPGTRLLVL.